The 3 T cell receptor beta chains reported below all come from one sample, sequenced in a study of graft-versus-host responses after intestinal transplantation. Generated by immunoSEQ multiplex PCR, the TCRdb table keeps only in-frame clones and is missing some. The table records about 88,000 clones, approximately 89% of them present only once. Their target antigens are unknown. The starting material was unstimulated CD4+ T cells sorted from spleen or lymph node cells, obtained before transplant. Receptors were obtained from a human donor who was the organ donor for an intestinal transplant.

The V call is TRBV27, the J call TRBJ2-3; D remains unclear. Per germline, CDR1 MNHEY and CDR2 SMNVEV (reference sequence). With 3 bases removed from V and 2 bases from J, the gap between germline ends came to 6 bases. This CDR3 has 13 residues. The CDR3, as DNA: TGTGCCAGCAGTTTCAGGTACACAGATACGCAGTATTTT. It codes for CASSFRYTDTQYF.

The J gene is TRBJ2-3, the V gene TRBV5-1; TRBD1 is a possible D gene (6 bases). Germline CDR1 reads SGHRS; CDR2 reads YFSETQ. CDR3 length equals 15 residues. With 3 bases removed from V and 0 bases from J, the gap between germline ends came to 11 bases. CDR3 amino acids: CASSYGQYSTDTQYF. Here the CDR3 DNA reads TGCGCCAGCAGCTACGGACAGTACAGCACAGATACGCAGTATTTT.

This rearrangement joins TRBV7-9 to TRBJ2-1; D remains ambiguous. Germline V gene lookup returns CDR1 SEHNR and CDR2 FQNEAQ (reference sequence). V was pared by 0 bases and J by 4 bases, with 4 bases between. CDR3 length: 13 amino acids. CDR3 in amino acids: CASSLASYNEQFF. The CDR3 DNA follows: TGTGCCAGCAGCTTAGCGAGTTACAATGAGCAGTTCTTC.